This T cell receptor beta chain derives from a study of blood T cell repertoires in COVID-19. Whole-study context: Researchers got acute and convalescent COVID-19 samples from the United States, Italy and Spain. The analysed material was cDNA or gDNA that came from T cells, B-cell-depleted T cells, or PBMCs.

Original data processing: For nucleated cells, counts were estimated from reference gene primer amplification. TCRdb's table, derived via immunoSEQ multiplex PCR, lists solely in-frame clones and lacks some. The V and J calls and clone size come from that table; D and trimming were worked out from the DNA. The sample comprises some 150,000 clones, 87% of which are singletons, and 1% to 1.5% rests with the top ten. Participants, 18 to 89 years old, spanned 24 US areas. CDR1 is SGDLS and CDR2 is YYNGEE in the germline V gene. The CDR3 sequence is 14 residues long. Trimming removed 0 bases from V and 3 bases from J, with 9 bases in between.

The clonotype was recovered from a human donor with acute COVID-19. The donor label of this sample is uncertain. V and J are TRBV9 and TRBJ2-5; TRBD2 might be the D (7 bases). Sequenced sample: PBMCs or T cells enriched from blood (not recorded which). CDR3 in amino acids: CASSVEGGKETQYF. CDR3 nucleotides: TGTGCCAGCAGCGTAGAGGGGGGGAAAGAGACCCAGTACTTC. Combining the CDR3 with reference TRBV9 and TRBJ2-5 gives the whole variable domain DSGVTQTPKHLITATGQRVTLRCSPRSGDLSVYWYQQSLDQGLQFLIQYYNGEERAKGNILERFSAQQFPDLHSELNLSSLELGDSALYFCASSVEGGKETQYFGPGTRLLVL.